This TCR beta chain is from a study of blood T cell repertoires in COVID-19. Participant ages covered about 18 to 100 years across about 25 US areas. In the source study's methods: Estimation of nucleated cell counts relied on the amplification of reference gene primers. Using immunoSEQ multiplex PCR, the repertoire was profiled, and TCRdb retains in-frame clones only, with some absent. Clone size and V and J calls were adopted from that table, with D and trimming inferred from the DNA. The sample lists tens of thousands of clones; approximately 90% were seen once. V dropped 5 bases and J dropped 4; count of bases not matched to a gene: 8. CDR3 length: 15 residues. The germline V gene encodes CDR1 LGHDT and CDR2 YNNKEL (reference sequence).

Sequenced input: PBMCs or T cells enriched from blood (not recorded which). The rearrangement uses TRBV3-1 (or the pseudogene TRBV3-2) and TRBJ2-7; TRBD1 aligns across 10 bases. The TCR comes from a woman aged 50 to 65 with acute COVID-19. The DNA of the CDR3 is TGTGCCAGCAGCTCTCAACGGACAGGGGGGTACGAGCAGTACTTC. Its translation is CASSSQRTGGYEQYF.